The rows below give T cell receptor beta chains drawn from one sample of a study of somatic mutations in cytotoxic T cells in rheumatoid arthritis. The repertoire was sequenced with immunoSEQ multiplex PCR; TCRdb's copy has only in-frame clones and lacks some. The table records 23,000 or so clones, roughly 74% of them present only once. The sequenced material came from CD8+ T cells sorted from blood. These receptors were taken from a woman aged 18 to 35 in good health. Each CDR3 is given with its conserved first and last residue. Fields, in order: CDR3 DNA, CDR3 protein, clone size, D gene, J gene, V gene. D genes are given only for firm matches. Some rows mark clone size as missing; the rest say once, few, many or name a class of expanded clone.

TGTGCCAGCAGCTTGGACCCGGGAGATGAAAAACTGTTTTTT	CASSLDPGDEKLFF	-	-	TRBJ1-4	TRBV11-2
TGCAGCGTTGAAGGGGACAGGTCAGCTAACTATGGCTACACCTTC	CSVEGDRSANYGYTF	-	TRBD1	TRBJ1-2	TRBV29-1
TGTGCCAGCAGCCCTTTCCTGGGGTCCTCCTACGAGCAGTACTTC	CASSPFLGSSYEQYF	-	-	TRBJ2-7	TRBV6-5
TGTGCCAGCAGCTTAGTGGGGAGCTCCTACAATGAGCAGTTCTTC	CASSLVGSSYNEQFF	-	-	TRBJ2-1	TRBV7-9
TGCGCCAGCAGCTTGGACAGGGGCCAGCCCCAGCATTTT	CASSLDRGQPQHF	-	TRBD1	TRBJ1-5	TRBV5-1
TGCGCCAGCAGCTTGTTCGTGAGTAGGTCCATGAACACTGAAGCTTTCTTT	CASSLFVSRSMNTEAFF	-	-	TRBJ1-1	TRBV5-1
TGTGCCAGCAGTGAAGTTCCCCATACGCAGTATTTT	CASSEVPHTQYF	-	-	TRBJ2-3	TRBV2
TGTGCCTGGAGTGGTCTAGTTAAAGATGAGACCCAGTACTTC	CAWSGLVKDETQYF	-	-	TRBJ2-5	TRBV30
TGTGCCAGCAGCGTAGGGGGAAGAGACACCGGGGAGCTGTTTTTT	CASSVGGRDTGELFF	-	-	TRBJ2-2	TRBV9
TGCGCCAGCAGCCAGGGGACAGCATATGGCTACACCTTC	CASSQGTAYGYTF	-	TRBD1	TRBJ1-2	TRBV10-2
TGTGCCAGCAGCTTAGACCAGAACCACGAGCAGTACTTC	CASSLDQNHEQYF	-	-	TRBJ2-7	TRBV7-6
TGTGCCACCAGCACCCCGGGACATCTTAACTATGGCTACACCTTC	CATSTPGHLNYGYTF	-	-	TRBJ1-2	TRBV15
TGTGCCTGGAGTGTAGGGACAGGGTCCGGTTACGAGCAGTACTTC	CAWSVGTGSGYEQYF	-	TRBD1	TRBJ2-7	TRBV30
TGTGCCTGGAGTGATCCCCGACGGGAATACGAGCAGTACTTC	CAWSDPRREYEQYF	-	-	TRBJ2-7	TRBV30
TGTGCCAGCAGCCACAAGGCAGGAGGTCACTATGGCTACACCTTC	CASSHKAGGHYGYTF	-	-	TRBJ1-2	TRBV7-9
TGTGCCAGCAGCTCTACCAGACAGGGGGCTGGGGGAAAAGAGACCCAGTACTTC	CASSSTRQGAGGKETQYF	-	TRBD1	TRBJ2-5	TRBV7-9
TGTGCCAGCAGCTTAGTCTGGGGGGACTCTGGAAACACCATATATTTT	CASSLVWGDSGNTIYF	-	-	TRBJ1-3	TRBV7-9
TGTGCCAGCAGTTTTTTACAGAATAACTATGGCTACACCTTC	CASSFLQNNYGYTF	-	-	TRBJ1-2	TRBV28
TGTGCCAGCAGTTTATCAGGGCTAGCGGGAGAGTCCTACGAGCAGTACTTC	CASSLSGLAGESYEQYF	-	TRBD2	TRBJ2-7	TRBV27
TGTGCCAGCAGCCCTCAGGGTCCTATTTTCACTGAAGCTTTCTTT	CASSPQGPIFTEAFF	-	-	TRBJ1-1	TRBV7-9
TGTGCCAGCAGTTTATGGCTAGCGGGGAATGAGCAGTTCTTC	CASSLWLAGNEQFF	-	TRBD2	TRBJ2-1	TRBV28
TGTGCCAGCAGCTTAAATGGACTTGGACTAACGAACACTGAAGCTTTCTTT	CASSLNGLGLTNTEAFF	-	-	TRBJ1-1	TRBV7-9
TGTGCCAGCAGCTCCCAGGGCTTTGGAAACACCATATATTTT	CASSSQGFGNTIYF	-	-	TRBJ1-3	TRBV7-9
TGTGCCAGCAGCCAAGTGAGGGCTAGCGCCTCCTACAATGAGCAGTTCTTC	CASSQVRASASYNEQFF	-	-	TRBJ2-1	TRBV4-2
TGTGCCAGCAGCCCTACGGGAACTGGGTCACCCCTCCACTTT	CASSPTGTGSPLHF	-	-	TRBJ1-6	TRBV5-6
TGTGCCAGCAGTGATATACAGGGTGGATGGACCGGGGAGCTGTTTTTT	CASSDIQGGWTGELFF	-	-	TRBJ2-2	TRBV2
TGTGCCAGCAGTTGGAGCGCTGGGGCCAACGTCCTGACTTTC	CASSWSAGANVLTF	few	-	TRBJ2-6	TRBV27
TGTGCCAGCAGCTTAGACAGGGGTTCCTACAATGAGCAGTTCTTC	CASSLDRGSYNEQFF	-	TRBD1	TRBJ2-1	TRBV7-6
TGCAGCGTGTCTGAAGAAACCCTCATGAACACTGAAGCTTTCTTT	CSVSEETLMNTEAFF	-	-	TRBJ1-1	TRBV29-1
TGTGCCAGCAGCTTAGTCGAGTCCCTCACAGATACGCAGTATTTT	CASSLVESLTDTQYF	-	-	TRBJ2-3	TRBV7-9
TGTGCCAGCAGCTCCCTTGGGGGCGGGACAGATACGCAGTATTTT	CASSSLGGGTDTQYF	few	-	TRBJ2-3	TRBV7-9
TGTGCCAGCAGCGTGGGGGACTCGGTAGGTACGCAGTATTTT	CASSVGDSVGTQYF	-	-	TRBJ2-3	TRBV9
TGTGCCAGCAGCCCCGTTACACTCGGTAGCGGCAATGAGCAGTTCTTC	CASSPVTLGSGNEQFF	few	-	TRBJ2-1	TRBV14
TGCAGCGTTGAACTAGTCTACAATGAGCAGTTCTTC	CSVELVYNEQFF	-	-	TRBJ2-1	TRBV29-1
TGTGCCAGCAGTACACGGGACAGGGGAACAGATACGCAGTATTTT	CASSTRDRGTDTQYF	-	TRBD1	TRBJ2-3	TRBV27
TGTGCCAGCAGCCCCGCGGGGGGGGAGACCCAGTACTTC	CASSPAGGETQYF	-	TRBD2	TRBJ2-5	TRBV28
TGTGCCAGCAGTTTCCCTTCTAGCGGGAGGACTGCTACCGGGGAGCTGTTTTTT	CASSFPSSGRTATGELFF	-	TRBD2	TRBJ2-2	TRBV28
TGTGCCAGCAGGGGAGGAGGACAGGGAAACACTGAAGCTTTCTTT	CASRGGGQGNTEAFF	-	TRBD1	TRBJ1-1	TRBV7-8
TGTGCCAGCAGCCCGGACCCGAGCTCCTACGAGCAGTACTTC	CASSPDPSSYEQYF	-	-	TRBJ2-7	TRBV5-4
TGTGCCAGCAGCCCCCAGGGTGGAGAGAACACCGGGGAGCTGTTTTTT	CASSPQGGENTGELFF	-	-	TRBJ2-2	TRBV9
TGTGCCAGCAGTTACGGGGCCAGGGGCTCGCAGTACTTC	CASSYGARGSQYF	few	-	TRBJ2-5	TRBV6-5
TGTGCCAGCAGCCCGGGGGGTGGCAAGCAAGAGACCCAGTACTTC	CASSPGGGKQETQYF	-	TRBD2	TRBJ2-5	TRBV9
TGCAGCGTTCGCCGAGCCTGCGAGCAGTACTTC	CSVRRACEQYF	-	-	TRBJ2-7	TRBV29-1
TGCGCCAGCAGCCAAGTGGGGAACACTGAAGCTTTCTTT	CASSQVGNTEAFF	few	-	TRBJ1-1	TRBV4-1